These 26 T cell receptor beta chains were sequenced from one sample in a study of blood T cell repertoires in COVID-19. The assay was immunoSEQ multiplex PCR, and TCRdb's table has in-frame clones only and misses some. The sample yields about 380,000 clones, 85% seen once. Material: peripheral blood. The receptors derive from a woman younger than 35 with acute or convalescent COVID-19.

J is TRBJ1-2 and V is TRBV6-6; a possible D gene is TRBD1 (5 bases). V was pared by 4 bases and J by 0 bases, with 15 bases between. The CDR3 spans 16 residues. Germline CDR1 is MNHNY and CDR2 is SVGAGI (reference sequence). CDR3 in DNA: TGTGCCAGCAGTTTACAAGGGGCAGGCTCTAACTATGGCTACACCTTC. Amino acids: CASSLQGAGSNYGYTF.

This clone occurred once. This rearrangement joins TRBV11-2 to TRBJ1-2; a weak D match, TRBD1 (5 bases). Between the trimmed V and J ends, which lost 5 bases and 5 bases, there was a span of 18 bases. This CDR3 has 15 amino acids. Germline assignment: CDR1 SGHAT and CDR2 FQNNGV. CDR3 coding DNA: TGTGCCAGCAGCCTTGGGGCGGGAGAGAAGTATGGCTACACCTTC. Its protein product is CASSLGAGEKYGYTF.

The chain carries TRBV6-5 and TRBJ1-1, with TRBD1 as a possible D gene (6 bases). This CDR3 has 13 residues. CDR1 is MNHEY and CDR2 is SVGAGI in the germline V gene. V was shortened by 6 bases and J by 2 bases, with 10 bases between the two germline ends. The DNA for the CDR3 is TGTGCCAGCAGGGCGGACAGTAACACTGAAGCTTTCTTT. Translated: CASRADSNTEAFF.

J is TRBJ2-7 and V is TRBV7-8, with 10 bases fitting TRBD1. V was pared by 2 bases and J by 5 bases, with 9 bases of the junction left unmatched. This CDR3 spans 16 amino acids. Germline V gene data show CDR1 as SGHVS and CDR2 as FQNEAQ. CDR3 DNA sequence: TGTGCCAGCAGCTTACGAGAGACAGGGGGCCTACACGAGCAGTACTTC. It translates to CASSLRETGGLHEQYF.

As for this clone: Other DNA sequences from this sample encode an identical CDR3 as well. The V gene is TRBV5-1, the J gene TRBJ2-7, with 11 bases lining up with TRBD1. With 3 bases clipped from V and 4 bases from J, the junction kept 0 bases outside the gene matches. This CDR3 is built from 13 residues. CDR1 and CDR2 from the germline V gene are SGHRS and YFSETQ. DNA of the CDR3: TGCGCCAGCAGCTGGGACAGGGGGTACGAGCAGTACTTC. Its protein is CASSWDRGYEQYF.

This chain uses TRBV9 with TRBJ1-5; 10 positions agree with TRBD1. Germline CDR1 SGDLS, CDR2 YYNGEE. V lost 3 bases and J lost 3; bases outside the gene matches: 6. This CDR3 is built from 16 residues. In DNA form, the CDR3 reads TGTGCCAGCAGCGAAGGACAGGGGGACATCAATCAGCCCCAGCATTTT. This gives the protein CASSEGQGDINQPQHF.

This clone came up once. The rearrangement joins TRBV6-5 to TRBJ2-2; unclear D gene. Germline V CDR1 and CDR2: MNHEY, SVGAGI. The V gene lost 8 bases and the J gene lost 4 bases, with 14 bases spanning the gap. The CDR3 runs 14 residues. This CDR3 is CASSIASGTGELFF. CDR3 DNA: TGTGCCAGCTCGATAGCCTCGGGCACCGGGGAGCTGTTTTTT.

The chain uses TRBV6-1 and TRBJ2-7; 7 bases are a match to TRBD1. The V gene end was trimmed by 3 bases and the J gene end by 3 bases; junction bases not matched to a gene: 8. The CDR3 sequence is 15 residues long. Germline V gives CDR1 MNHNS, CDR2 SASEGT. CDR3 amino acids: CASSEYPGQFYEQYF. The CDR3 bases are TGTGCCAGCAGTGAGTACCCGGGACAGTTCTACGAGCAGTACTTC.

V usage is TRBV9 and J usage is TRBJ1-1; 12 bases are a match to TRBD1. The CDR3 is 15 amino acids. V was clipped by 3 bases and J by 7 bases; unmatched bases: 7. The germline gives CDR1 SGDLS, CDR2 YYNGEE. CDR3 loop: CASSAPGQGAVEAFF. The CDR3 nucleotides are TGTGCCAGCAGCGCCCCGGGACAGGGGGCCGTTGAAGCTTTCTTT.

The chain has TRBV2 and TRBJ2-5; D is ambiguous. The CDR3 loop spans 15 amino acids. Germline CDR1 is SNHLY and CDR2 is FYNNEI. The V and J ends lost 8 bases and 2 bases respectively, with 18 bases between them. In nucleotides, the CDR3 is TGTGCCAGCGCCGCCGCGGTCCCGCTTCAAGAGACCCAGTACTTC. Protein: CASAAAVPLQETQYF. The entire variable domain, with the rest obtained from reference TRBV2 and TRBJ2-5, is as follows: EPEVTQTPSHQVTQMGQEVILRCVPISNHLYFYWYRQILGQKVEFLVSFYNNEISEKSEIFDDQFSVERPDGSNFTLKIRSTKLEDSAMYFCASAAAVPLQETQYFGPGTRLLVL.

This clone was picked up one time. The J gene is TRBJ2-7, the V gene TRBV5-1; 10 bases align to TRBD2. The V segment lost 0 bases and the J segment 7 bases; nucleotides outside the gene matches: 7. The V gene's germline CDR1 is SGHRS and CDR2 YFSETQ. This CDR3 contains 15 residues. The CDR3 sequence is CASSLVLAGDREQYF. In nucleotides, the CDR3 is TGCGCCAGCAGCTTGGTTCTAGCGGGAGACCGAGAGCAGTACTTC.

This clone occurred a few times. The genes are TRBV5-1 and TRBJ2-7; the match to TRBD1 covers 8 bases. Germline V gives CDR1 SGHRS, CDR2 YFSETQ. V shed 2 bases, J shed 0 bases, and the junction held 7 bases outside the gene matches. This CDR3 has 16 amino acids. The CDR3 reads CASSLMGTGVSYEQYF. The DNA of the CDR3 is TGCGCCAGCAGCTTAATGGGGACAGGTGTCTCCTACGAGCAGTACTTC.

The rearrangement joins TRBV5-1 to TRBJ2-1; D perhaps matches TRBD1 (5 bases). This CDR3 contains 15 residues. Deletions cut 0 bases from V and 9 bases from J, with 16 bases between. Germline lookup yields CDR1 SGHRS and CDR2 YFSETQ. The DNA for the CDR3 is TGCGCCAGCAGCTTGGCCAGTTCAGGGTGGGGTGAGCAGTTCTTC. Translating gives CASSLASSGWGEQFF.

This clone was counted only a few times. The V call is TRBV21-1, the J call TRBJ2-1; the D call of TRBD2 is as the table states it, not checked on the DNA. TRBV21-1 is a known pseudogene. The CDR3 sequence is 17 residues long. The CDR3 DNA sequence: TGTGCCAGCAGCAAGAGGCCCACTAGCGGGCTTGACAATGAGCAGTTCTTC. It yields the protein CASSKRPTSGLDNEQFF.

Only a few counts were recorded for this clone. V and J are TRBV9 and TRBJ2-3, with 8 bases aligning to TRBD2. CDR3 length equals 16 residues. Germline CDR1 and CDR2: SGDLS and YYNGEE. V dropped 4 bases and J dropped 2; count of bases not matched to a gene: 9. In nucleotides, the CDR3 is TGTGCCAGCAGCCCAGAGGGTAGCGGGGTCACAGATACGCAGTATTTT. Translated, it gives CASSPEGSGVTDTQYF.

V and J are TRBV5-1 and TRBJ1-1; 9 nucleotides line up with TRBD1. Trimming took 4 bases from V and 4 from J; bases not matched to a gene: 8. This CDR3 is built from 15 residues. Germline-derived CDR1 and CDR2 are SGHRS and YFSETQ. The CDR3 protein is CASSGGQGRVTEAFF. The CDR3 DNA reads as TGCGCCAGCAGCGGAGGACAGGGGCGCGTCACTGAAGCTTTCTTT.

DNA for the CDR3: TGTGCCAGCAGCCAAACAGGGCAGCCCCAGCATTTT. Translating it yields CASSQTGQPQHF. The gene calls are TRBV13 and TRBJ1-5; tentative D call: TRBD1 (6 bases). The germline V gene has CDR1 PRHDT and CDR2 FYEKMQ (reference sequence). CDR3 length: 12 residues. V lost 5 bases to trimming and J lost 7 bases, with 9 bases between them.

This rearrangement joins TRBV28 to TRBJ1-5; D might be TRBD1 (5 bases). V was cut by 6 bases and J by 9 bases, with 21 bases left in between. The CDR3 consists of 15 residues. In germline, CDR1 is MDHEN, CDR2 SYDVKM. Here the CDR3 reads CASSPSDGAGRPQHF. The CDR3 DNA sequence: TGTGCCAGCAGCCCCTCGGACGGGGCGGGAAGGCCCCAGCATTTT.

The rearrangement links TRBV30 to TRBJ2-2; 10 nucleotides agree with TRBD2. The CDR3 has 15 residues. Germline V gene sequence: CDR1 GTSNPN, CDR2 SVGIG (reference sequence). The trim removed 0 bases at V and 9 bases at J, leaving 7 bases unmatched. This chain's CDR3 is CAWSVEAGGIWELFF. CDR3 in DNA: TGTGCCTGGAGTGTAGAAGCGGGGGGGATCTGGGAGCTGTTTTTT. Combining the CDR3 with reference TRBV30 and TRBJ2-2 gives the whole variable domain SQTIHQWPATLVQPVGSPLSLECTVEGTSNPNLYWYRQAAGRGLQLLFYSVGIGQISSEVPQNLSASRPQDRQFILSSKKLLLSDSGFYLCAWSVEAGGIWELFFGEGSRLTVL.

The chain recombines TRBV12-3 or TRBV12-4 with TRBJ2-5; D is possibly TRBD2 (6 bases). Trimming took off 6 bases at V and 4 bases at J, with 12 bases between the two ends. This CDR3 comprises 13 residues. The CDR3 sequence is CASRPGTPETQYF. In nucleotides, the CDR3 is TGTGCCAGCAGGCCCGGGACTCCAGAGACCCAGTACTTC.

The chain couples TRBV5-1 to TRBJ2-7; 7 nucleotides agree with TRBD2. Losses at the gene ends were 0 bases for V and 3 bases for J; bases not matched to a gene: 9. This CDR3 is 16 amino acids long. Germline V CDR1 and CDR2: SGHRS, YFSETQ. CDR3 sequence reads: CASSLAPGPGGYEQYF. The CDR3 DNA reads TGCGCCAGCAGCTTGGCCCCAGGGCCGGGGGGCTACGAGCAGTACTTC.

The rearrangement uses TRBV6-5 and TRBJ1-2; TRBD1 matches at 7 bases. Germline V CDR1 and CDR2: MNHEY, SVGAGI. This CDR3 is built from 13 residues. Germline trimming cut 6 bases from V and 5 bases from J; bases unmatched to any gene: 6. For the CDR3, the DNA is TGTGCCAGCAGGTATACAGGGGTTTATGGCTACACCTTC. Its protein product is CASRYTGVYGYTF.

This chain uses TRBV5-1 with TRBJ2-4; the match to TRBD2 covers 10 bases. The CDR3 contains 15 residues. CDR1 SGHRS and CDR2 YFSETQ come from the germline V gene. The J segment lost 5 bases and the V segment lost 1 base, leaving 3 bases of the junction unmatched. The CDR3 loop reads CASSLLGLAENIQYF. The CDR3 nucleotides read TGCGCCAGCAGCTTGCTCGGACTAGCGGAAAACATTCAGTACTTC.

This chain uses TRBV14 with TRBJ2-1; maybe TRBD1 (6 bases). The V and J ends lost 0 bases and 5 bases respectively, with 8 bases between them. Germline-derived CDR1 and CDR2 are SGHDN and FVKESK. The length of the CDR3 is 14 residues. This chain's CDR3 is CASSQDGTNNEQFF. The CDR3 bases are TGTGCCAGCAGCCAAGATGGGACAAACAATGAGCAGTTCTTC.

This clone was counted only a few times. The genes are TRBV21-1 and TRBJ1-3; no DNA check was done on the table's D call, TRBD1. TRBV21-1 is classified as a pseudogene. CDR3 length equals 16 residues. CDR3 coding DNA: TGTGCCAGCAGCACCGGACAGGGGCGGGCGCGAAACACCATATATTTT. This encodes CASSTGQGRARNTIYF.

With regard to this clone: A much larger clonotype is one base distant, so this may be a read error. The V call is TRBV12-3 or TRBV12-4, the J call TRBJ1-1, with 10 bases matching TRBD1. Unmatched junction bases numbered 2, after V lost 6 bases and J lost 4 bases. The CDR3 is made up of 13 amino acids. This CDR3 reads CASSWTGGTEAFF. Here the CDR3 DNA reads TGTGCCAGCAGCTGGACAGGGGGCACTGAAGCTTTCTTT.